This TCR beta chain was documented in a study of blood T cell repertoires in COVID-19. Overall study: Collection of acute and convalescent COVID-19 samples took place in the United States, Italy and Spain. PBMCs, B-cell-depleted T cells, or T cells were the source of the cDNA or gDNA that made up the material.

Germline V lookup: CDR1 MDHEN, CDR2 SYDVKM. This CDR3 spans 14 amino acids. V was clipped by 2 bases and J by 3 bases, with 11 bases between them. Study processing details: Amplification from reference gene primers served as the basis for estimated nucleated cell counts. The data were produced by immunoSEQ multiplex PCR, yet TCRdb's version contains in-frame clones alone and is incomplete. V and J calls and clone size are as listed in that table; D and trimming were resolved from the DNA. The table includes a few hundred thousand clones, approximately 84% detected once. This clone was recorded many times.

Sequenced input: peripheral blood. The V and J genes are TRBV28 and TRBJ2-7, with D possibly being TRBD1 (5 bases). This clonotype was obtained from a man in his fifties who had recovered from COVID-19. The CDR3 here is CASSLISGHYEQYF. As DNA, the CDR3 is TGTGCCAGCAGTTTAATCTCAGGGCACTACGAGCAGTACTTC. The full variable domain, completed using reference TRBV28 and TRBJ2-7, is DVKVTQSSRYLVKRTGEKVFLECVQDMDHENMFWYRQDPGLGLRLIYFSYDVKMKEKGDIPEGYSVSREKKERFSLILESASTNQTSMYLCASSLISGHYEQYFGPGTRLTVT.